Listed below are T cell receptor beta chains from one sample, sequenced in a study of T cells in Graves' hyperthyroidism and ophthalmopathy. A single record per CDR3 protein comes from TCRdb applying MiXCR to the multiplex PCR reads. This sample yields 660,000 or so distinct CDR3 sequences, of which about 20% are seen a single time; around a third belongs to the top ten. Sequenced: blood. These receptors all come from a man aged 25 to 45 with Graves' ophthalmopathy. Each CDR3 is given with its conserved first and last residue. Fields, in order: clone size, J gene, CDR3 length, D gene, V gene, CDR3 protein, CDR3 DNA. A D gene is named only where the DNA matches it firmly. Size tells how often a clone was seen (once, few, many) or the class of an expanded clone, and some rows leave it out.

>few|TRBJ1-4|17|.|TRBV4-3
CASSQDPPGPTNEKLFF
TGCGCCAGCAGCCAAGATCCTCCGGGACCAACTAATGAAAAACTGTTTTTT
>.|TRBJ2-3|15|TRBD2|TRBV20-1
CRGAGVRRDTDTQYF
TGCAGGGGAGCGGGAGTACGCCGCGACACAGATACGCAGTATTTT
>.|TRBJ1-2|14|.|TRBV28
CASSPSGRNYGYTF
TGTGCCAGCAGTCCCTCCGGAAGGAACTATGGCTACACCTTC
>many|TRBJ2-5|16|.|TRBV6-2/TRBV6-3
CASSYAGTGLEETQYF
TGTGCCAGCAGTTACGCCGGGACGGGTCTGGAAGAGACCCAGTACTTC
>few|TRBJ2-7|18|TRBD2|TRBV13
CASSLRRGGTLLVDEQYF
TGTGCCAGCAGCCTACGTCGGGGGGGGACTCTGCTAGTGGACGAGCAGTACTTC
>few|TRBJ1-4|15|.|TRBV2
CASRWGSSGNEKLFF
TGTGCCAGCAGGTGGGGGTCCAGTGGGAATGAAAAACTGTTTTTT
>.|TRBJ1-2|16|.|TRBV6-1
CASSVDRVASTYGYTF
TGTGCCAGCAGCGTTGATCGGGTCGCTTCCACCTATGGCTACACCTTC
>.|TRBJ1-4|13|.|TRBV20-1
CSARRDPNEKLFF
TGCAGTGCTAGGAGGGATCCTAATGAAAAACTGTTTTTT
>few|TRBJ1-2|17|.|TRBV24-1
CATSDRAAGGARAGYTF
TGTGCCACCAGTGATCGCGCCGCGGGAGGGGCGCGGGCTGGCTACACCTTC
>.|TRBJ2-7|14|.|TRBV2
CATQGGAASYEQYF
TGTGCCACTCAGGGGGGAGCAGCCTCCTACGAGCAGTACTTC
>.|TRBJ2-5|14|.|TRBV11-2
CASSLSAYRETQYF
TGTGCCAGCAGCCTTAGCGCGTATCGAGAGACCCAGTACTTC
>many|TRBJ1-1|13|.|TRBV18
CASSGGRNTEAFF
TGTGCCAGCTCAGGGGGCCGGAACACTGAAGCTTTCTTT
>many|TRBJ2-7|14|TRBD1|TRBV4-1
CASSPRQGANEQYF
TGCGCCAGCAGCCCTAGACAGGGGGCCAACGAGCAGTACTTC
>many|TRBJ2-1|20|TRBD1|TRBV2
CASRQTIPDREERLYNEQFF
TGTGCCAGCAGGCAGACTATTCCGGACAGGGAGGAGCGGCTCTACAATGAGCAGTTCTTC
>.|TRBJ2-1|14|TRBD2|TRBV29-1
CSVEGTRTYNEQFF
TGCAGCGTTGAAGGGACTAGAACCTACAATGAGCAGTTCTTC
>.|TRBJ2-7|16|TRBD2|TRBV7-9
CASSSSLAGVPYEQYF
TGTGCCAGCAGCTCCAGCCTAGCGGGGGTTCCCTACGAGCAGTACTTC
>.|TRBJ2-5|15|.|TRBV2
CAGGGLPGSQETQYF
TGTGCCGGCGGCGGACTCCCGGGCAGTCAAGAGACCCAGTACTTC
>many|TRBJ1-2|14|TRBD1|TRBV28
CASRRQGAYYGYTF
TGTGCCAGCAGGCGACAGGGGGCCTACTATGGCTACACCTTC
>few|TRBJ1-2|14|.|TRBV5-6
CASSYAPPGNSYTF
TGTGCCAGCAGCTATGCACCGCCAGGGAACAGCTACACCTTC
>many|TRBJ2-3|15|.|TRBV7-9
CASSLETSTTDTQYF
TGTGCCAGCAGCTTAGAGACGTCTACCACAGATACGCAGTATTTT
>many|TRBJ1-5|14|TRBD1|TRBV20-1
CSARTGTSNQPQHF
TGCAGTGCTCGGACAGGAACCAGCAATCAGCCCCAGCATTTT
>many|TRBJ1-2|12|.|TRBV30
CAWSEDAGGYTF
TGTGCCTGGAGTGAGGACGCGGGTGGCTACACCTTC